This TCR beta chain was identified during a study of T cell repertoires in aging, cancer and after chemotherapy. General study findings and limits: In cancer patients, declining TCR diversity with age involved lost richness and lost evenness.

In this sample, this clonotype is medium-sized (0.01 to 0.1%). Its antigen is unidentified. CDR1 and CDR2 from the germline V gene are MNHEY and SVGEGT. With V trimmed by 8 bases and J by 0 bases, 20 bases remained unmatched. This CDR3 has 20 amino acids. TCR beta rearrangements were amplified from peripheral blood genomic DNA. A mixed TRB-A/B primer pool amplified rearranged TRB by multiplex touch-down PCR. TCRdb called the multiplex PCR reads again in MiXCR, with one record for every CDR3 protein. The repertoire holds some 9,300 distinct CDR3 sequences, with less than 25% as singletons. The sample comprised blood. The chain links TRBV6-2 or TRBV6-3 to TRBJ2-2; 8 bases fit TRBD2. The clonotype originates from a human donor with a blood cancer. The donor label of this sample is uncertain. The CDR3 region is CASEGLLAGNLYPNTGELFF. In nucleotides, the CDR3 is TGTGCCAGCGAGGGACTCCTAGCGGGCAATTTGTATCCGAACACCGGGGAGCTGTTTTTT.